The TCR beta chain described here comes from a study of shared clonotypes between healthy human individuals. CD8 cells regarded as naive lacked CD45RO, were positively chosen for CCR7, and omitted terminally differentiated effector memory CD45RA+ cells. The assay was immunoSEQ multiplex PCR, and TCRdb's table has in-frame clones only and misses some. The sample carries hundreds of thousands of clones, roughly 95% recorded once. This CDR3 comprises 18 residues. Trimming took 3 bases from V and 0 from J, leaving 19 bases between them. The germline gives CDR1 SGDLS, CDR2 YYNGEE. V gene TRBV9 combines with J gene TRBJ1-3; D unclear. The clonotype originates from a woman between 25 and 40 years old in good health. Sequencing input: naive CD8+ T cells sorted from blood. The CDR3 region has the DNA TGTGCCAGCAGCGATAACCACCAGGACGTGGACTCTGGAAACACCATATATTTT. Protein sequence: CASSDNHQDVDSGNTIYF.